Included here is one TCR beta chain sequence, with context. At least ten counts were recorded for this clonotype. Its antigen specificity is not known. It has no much larger one-base neighbor in the sample; base qualities were not kept. Cells that were CD4+CD25+CD127-/low were the ones isolated as Tregs. Tregs, naive and memory CD4+ T cells from tumor, blood and ipsilateral draining lymph nodes of about five breast cancer patients underwent full-length TCR alpha and beta sequencing. Ficoll density gradient centrifugation was used to isolate mononuclear cells from lymph nodes or from approximately 46 ml of peripheral blood. Sorted cell populations were confirmed by FACS to exceed 90% purity. The sample belongs to a study (dated by TCRdb to about 2015). In the study overall: The study examined whether tumor-infiltrating Tregs in breast cancer are drawn from blood Tregs or arise in situ by conversion from other CD4+ T cell subsets. Overall results and qualifications from the work: The greatest overlap of tumor-infiltrating Treg TCR alpha and beta sequences was observed with tumor naive CD4+ T cells, followed by blood naive CD4+ T cells. Validation in the larger cohort was restricted to a single TCR beta V-J rearrangement rather than whole repertoires. In terms of TCR gene usage, tumor memory CD4+ T cells clustered together with blood and lymph node memory CD4+ cells, as well as with lymph node naive CD4+ cells.

Full-length TCR variable regions were amplified by 5' RACE PCR with constant-region reverse primers, and semi-nested PCR with Nested Universal Primer A was subsequently performed. The ReliaPrep RNA Cell Miniprep System was used to extract total RNA, which was then reverse transcribed into 5'RACE-ready cDNA with the SMARTer RACE 5'/3' Kit. Multiplex adaptors were used to barcode full-length TCR alpha and beta libraries, and the barcoded libraries were sequenced on an Illumina MiSeq. The authors processed their data as follows. For each of nine subset-tissue groups, sequencing data from the five patients were combined, and the groups were compared by unsupervised clustering of TCR gene usage. The Morisita-Horn index, with shared sequences weighted by their contribution to each repertoire, was used to calculate repertoire similarity. TCRdb trimmed the raw reads at Q25, called clones with MiXCR and kept productive beta chains. Rows are combined by CDR3 protein, so each entry shows the most common genes and DNA. TCRdb, not the original authors, processed these V and J calls. This sample lists 35,000 to 50,000 distinct CDR3 sequences; around 20% were detected once. Together, the top ten hold about 4.1% of the sample.

The sequenced sample consisted of Tregs sorted from blood. This clonotype was obtained from a female donor with breast cancer.

CDR3 protein: CASSSWTATDTQYF. The nucleotide sequence is given as TGTGCCAGCAGCTCCTGGACAGCTACAGATACGCAGTATTTT. Recombination joined TRBV5-4 with TRBJ2-3; TRBD1 is a weak D gene call, 6 bases matching. V sheds 3 bases and J sheds 3 bases, leaving 11 bases between their ends. CDR1 and CDR2 were assigned from the germline V gene (reference sequence) as SGHNT and YYREEE. Measured from the cysteine to the phenylalanine, the CDR3 is 14 residues long. The entry retains the CDR3 DNA only, 42 bases that are in frame from base 1.